This TCR beta chain was sequenced for a study of blood T cell repertoires in COVID-19. Study-wide context: Sites in the United States, Italy and Spain provided acute and convalescent COVID-19 samples. Sources were T cells, B-cell-depleted T cells, or PBMCs; the material itself was cDNA or gDNA.

In the source study's methods: The assay estimated nucleated cells by amplifying reference gene primers. Measured with immunoSEQ multiplex PCR; TCRdb has only the in-frame clones, and not every one. V, J and clone size derive from that table, while D and trimming were established from the DNA sequence. The sample lists about 75,000 clones, 79% seen once, with less than 5.5% in the top ten. This CDR3 contains 15 residues. CDR1 and CDR2 from the germline V gene are SQVTM and ANQGSEA. The V gene lost 1 base and the J gene lost 2 bases, with 15 bases spanning the gap. This chain links TRBV29-1 with TRBJ2-7, with D tentatively TRBD2 (6 bases). Source material: peripheral blood. This receptor was taken from a woman of 80 years or more with active or convalescent COVID-19. DNA for the CDR3: TGCAGCGTTGAAGGCGTGGGGACTGCTCCCTACGAGCAGTACTTC. This encodes CSVEGVGTAPYEQYF.